This TCR beta chain was captured in a study of T cell changes during pregnancy in multiple sclerosis. CDR1 KGHSH and CDR2 LQKENI come from the germline V gene. The germline V and J ends were trimmed by 0 bases and 0 bases, with 4 bases remaining between them. The CDR3 consists of 14 residues. Data came from immunoSEQ multiplex PCR; TCRdb stores just in-frame clones and leaves some out. Of over 50,000 clones in the sample, about nine tenths were seen once. The sequence was obtained from a female donor with multiple sclerosis, enrolled in a pregnancy study. This material consisted of CD4+ T cells from peripheral blood mononuclear cells, taken in the third trimester of pregnancy. The V gene is TRBV18, the J gene TRBJ2-3; D unclear. DNA of the CDR3: TGTGCCAGCTCACCACCGGCTAGCACAGATACGCAGTATTTT. As protein: CASSPPASTDTQYF.